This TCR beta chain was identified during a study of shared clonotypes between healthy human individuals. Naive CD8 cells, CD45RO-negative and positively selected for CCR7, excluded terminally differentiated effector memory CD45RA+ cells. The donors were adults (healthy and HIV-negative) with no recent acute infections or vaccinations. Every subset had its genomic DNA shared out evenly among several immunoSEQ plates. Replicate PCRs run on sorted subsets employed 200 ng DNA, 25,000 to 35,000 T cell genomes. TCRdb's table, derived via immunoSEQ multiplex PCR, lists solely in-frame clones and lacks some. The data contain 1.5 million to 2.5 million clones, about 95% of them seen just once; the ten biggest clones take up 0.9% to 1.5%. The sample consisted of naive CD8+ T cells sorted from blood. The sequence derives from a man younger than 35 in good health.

CDR3 protein: CASAWSVTDTQYF. The CDR3, as DNA: TGTGCCAGCGCGTGGTCAGTCACAGATACGCAGTATTTT. This chain uses TRBV6-1 with TRBJ2-3; D not resolved. The germline V and J ends were trimmed by 8 bases and 2 bases, with 11 bases remaining between them. The CDR3 is 13 residues long. Germline assignment: CDR1 MNHNS and CDR2 SASEGT.